Below are 11 T cell receptor beta chains sequenced from a single sample in a study of beta chain features in type 1 diabetes. Expressed TCRB transcripts were sequenced because the entire RNA isolate underwent reverse transcription. Sequenced by immunoSEQ multiplex PCR; TCRdb stores in-frame clones only, minus some. The sample shows 240,000 or so clones, roughly 22% of them seen only once. General observations from the study: When Type 1 diabetes patients were examined, their TCRB CDR3s proved moderately but significantly shorter in all four CD4+ subsets.

These receptors have no identified antigens. Sequenced sample: naive CD4+ T cells from blood. Receptors were obtained from a woman in her thirties or forties with type 1 diabetes.

This clone was counted only a few times. One end of the junction varies from germline; a read error may be responsible. The chain employs TRBV5-1 and TRBJ1-2, with 8 bases lining up with TRBD1. The germline V gene has CDR1 SGHRS and CDR2 YFSETQ. The CDR3 has 14 residues. The CDR3, as DNA: TGCGCCAGCAGCTTGATCCTTATGGGGGACAGGAGATCCTTC. It yields the protein CASSLILMGDRRSF.

The V call is TRBV2, the J call TRBJ1-6; a possible D gene is TRBD1 (5 bases). Looked up from germline, CDR1 is SNHLY and CDR2 is FYNNEI. This CDR3 has 16 residues. V gave up 2 bases and J gave up 5 bases, with 13 bases separating them. The DNA of the CDR3 is TGTGCCAGCAGTGAACTCGGGGGTGTGAATAATTCACCCCTCCACTTT. As protein: CASSELGGVNNSPLHF.

This clone was seen a single time. The chain is built from TRBV28 and TRBJ2-2; D is ambiguous. V was cut by 5 bases and J by 5 bases, with 12 bases left in between. The CDR3 totals 14 residues. Germline CDR1 MDHEN, CDR2 SYDVKM. The DNA for the CDR3 is TGTGCCAGCAGTCCTCCTATGATGACCGGGGAGCTGTTTTTT. Translated: CASSPPMMTGELFF.

The chain combines TRBV6-1 with TRBJ2-3; 9 bases are shared with TRBD2. Germline CDR1 MNHNS, CDR2 SASEGT. V trimming: 1 base; J trimming: 2 bases; junction bases outside the gene matches: 10. The CDR3 sequence is 18 residues long. This CDR3 reads CASSEGALAGNPTDTQYF. In nucleotides, the CDR3 is TGTGCCAGCAGTGAAGGGGCCCTAGCGGGGAACCCCACAGATACGCAGTATTTT.

This clone was observed a handful of times. The gene calls are TRBV29-1 and TRBJ1-2; no clear D. V gave up 3 bases and J gave up 4 bases, with 12 bases separating them. The germline V gene encodes CDR1 SQVTM and CDR2 ANQGSEA. This CDR3 is built from 13 residues. CDR3 in DNA: TGCAGCGTTGAGGCAGGATTTGGCTATGGCTACACCTTC. This codes for CSVEAGFGYGYTF.

J is TRBJ2-1 and V is TRBV7-9; possibly TRBD1 for D (6 bases). The V end lost 5 bases, the J end lost 6 bases, and 17 bases lay between the germline ends. Germline CDR1 and CDR2: SEHNR and FQNEAQ (reference sequence). This CDR3 contains 15 residues. Here the CDR3 reads CASSPWDKGFNEQFF. Written as DNA, the CDR3 is TGTGCCAGCAGCCCCTGGGACAAGGGCTTCAATGAGCAGTTCTTC.

The rearrangement links TRBV14 to TRBJ1-1, with 9 bases identical to TRBD1. There are 14 residues in the CDR3. Per germline, CDR1 SGHDN and CDR2 FVKESK. Germline trimming cut 4 bases from V and 6 bases from J; bases unmatched to any gene: 6. For the CDR3, the DNA is TGTGCCAGCAGCCTGACAGGGGGTGTATCTGAAGCTTTCTTT. This translates into CASSLTGGVSEAFF.

This clone was picked up a small number of times. The junction departs from germline at one end; a sequencing error may be responsible. The gene calls are TRBV6-5 and TRBJ1-1; TRBD1 might be the D (6 bases). There are 13 residues in the CDR3. The germline CDR1 and CDR2 sequences are MNHEY and SVGAGI. CDR3 amino acids: CASSYLGHTEAFF. Written as DNA, the CDR3 is TGTGCCAGCAGTTACCTGGGACACACCGAAGCTTTCTTT.

CDR3 sequence (DNA): TGTGCCAGCAGGATGGACAGCAACACTGAAGCTTTCTTT. Translated: CASRMDSNTEAFF. The gene calls are TRBV7-2 and TRBJ1-1; the D gene is possibly TRBD1 (6 bases). The germline gives CDR1 SGHTA, CDR2 FQGNSA. Deletions cut 6 bases from V and 2 bases from J, with 10 bases between. This CDR3 contains 13 residues.

The sample holds a few counts of this clone. The chain has TRBV4-3 and TRBJ2-1, with D perhaps TRBD2 (6 bases). There are 16 residues in the CDR3. The V end was cut by 0 bases, the J end by 4 bases, with 13 bases between. CDR1 is LGHNA, CDR2 YSLEER, per germline. The CDR3, as DNA: TGCGCCAGCAGCCAAGAGGAGGGCCTTCGATACAATGAGCAGTTCTTC. Protein sequence: CASSQEEGLRYNEQFF.

There are a few counts of this clone. The genes are TRBV27 and TRBJ2-3; TRBD2 agrees at 7 bases. V lost 4 bases to trimming and J lost 3 bases; unmatched junction nucleotides: 4. This CDR3 is 14 amino acids long. Germline CDR1 reads MNHEY; CDR2 reads SMNVEV (reference sequence). The CDR3 loop reads CASSSRTRTDTQYF. CDR3 sequence (DNA): TGTGCCAGCAGTTCCCGGACTAGGACAGATACGCAGTATTTT.